The rows below give T cell receptor beta chains drawn from one sample of a study of blood T cell repertoires in COVID-19. The repertoire was sequenced with immunoSEQ multiplex PCR; TCRdb's copy has only in-frame clones and lacks some. Of a few hundred thousand clones listed, around 83% are singletons. The specimen was PBMCs or T cells enriched from blood (not recorded which). The receptors shown here come from a woman aged 50 to 60 who had recovered from COVID-19. Both conserved end residues are part of each CDR3. The order of the fields is CDR3 protein, CDR3 DNA, V gene, J gene, CDR3 length, clone size, D gene. D genes are given only for firm matches. Clone size is shown for a subset of rows, as once, few, many or a class of expanded clone.

cdr3_aa: CASSLGDRGRTDTQYF
cdr3_nt: TGTGCCAGCAGCTTGGGCGACAGGGGGCGAACAGATACGCAGTATTTT
v_call: TRBV7-9
j_call: TRBJ2-3
cdr3_length: 16
clone_size: few
d_call: TRBD1

cdr3_aa: CAISMDRVISYEQYF
cdr3_nt: TGTGCCATCAGCATGGACAGGGTAATATCGTACGAGCAGTACTTC
v_call: TRBV10-3
j_call: TRBJ2-7
cdr3_length: 15
clone_size: .
d_call: TRBD1

cdr3_aa: CASSVGWATEAFF
cdr3_nt: TGTGCCAGTAGTGTTGGGTGGGCCACTGAAGCTTTCTTT
v_call: TRBV19
j_call: TRBJ1-1
cdr3_length: 13
clone_size: .
d_call: .

cdr3_aa: CASTLGGNPVNEKLFF
cdr3_nt: TGTGCCAGCACCTTGGGGGGGAACCCTGTTAATGAAAAACTGTTTTTT
v_call: TRBV28
j_call: TRBJ1-4
cdr3_length: 16
clone_size: .
d_call: .

cdr3_aa: CASSSTGGSLNTEAFF
cdr3_nt: TGTGCCAGCAGCTCGACGGGGGGAAGTCTGAACACTGAAGCTTTCTTT
v_call: TRBV7-2
j_call: TRBJ1-1
cdr3_length: 16
clone_size: .
d_call: .

cdr3_aa: CASSQELTSGGNNEQFF
cdr3_nt: TGCGCCAGCAGCCAAGAGTTGACTAGCGGGGGAAACAATGAGCAGTTCTTC
v_call: TRBV4-3
j_call: TRBJ2-1
cdr3_length: 17
clone_size: .
d_call: TRBD2

cdr3_aa: CASSQVVEGGYTF
cdr3_nt: TGTGCCAGCAGCCAAGTTGTTGAGGGAGGCTACACCTTC
v_call: TRBV4-2
j_call: TRBJ1-2
cdr3_length: 13
clone_size: .
d_call: .

cdr3_aa: CATRRDRVSEQYF
cdr3_nt: TGTGCCACCCGCCGGGACAGGGTAAGCGAGCAGTACTTC
v_call: TRBV12-3/TRBV12-4
j_call: TRBJ2-7
cdr3_length: 13
clone_size: .
d_call: TRBD1

cdr3_aa: CASSRGDKPHEQYF
cdr3_nt: TGTGCCAGCAGTCGCGGTGATAAACCCCACGAGCAGTACTTC
v_call: TRBV6-6
j_call: TRBJ2-7
cdr3_length: 14
clone_size: .
d_call: .

cdr3_aa: CASSRTSYGYTF
cdr3_nt: TGTGCCAGCAGCCGGACAAGCTATGGCTACACCTTC
v_call: TRBV3-1/TRBV3-2
j_call: TRBJ1-2
cdr3_length: 12
clone_size: .
d_call: .

cdr3_aa: CASSLFRPGTEPYEQYF
cdr3_nt: TGTGCCAGCAGCTTATTCCGTCCCGGGACAGAACCCTACGAGCAGTACTTC
v_call: TRBV13
j_call: TRBJ2-7
cdr3_length: 17
clone_size: .
d_call: TRBD1